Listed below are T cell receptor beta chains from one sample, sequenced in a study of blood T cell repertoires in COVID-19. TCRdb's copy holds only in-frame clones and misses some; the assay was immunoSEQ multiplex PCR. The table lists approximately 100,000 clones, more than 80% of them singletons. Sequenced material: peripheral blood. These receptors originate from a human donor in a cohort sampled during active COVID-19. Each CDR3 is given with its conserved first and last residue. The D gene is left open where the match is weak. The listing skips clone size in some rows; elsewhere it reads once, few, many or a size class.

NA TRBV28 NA CASTLGGGRGNEQFF
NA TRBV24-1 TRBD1 CATSPGGDEQYF
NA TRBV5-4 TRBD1 CASSLVAGGFETQYF
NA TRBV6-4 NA CASSIRQDSYNEQFF
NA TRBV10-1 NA CASNLPGDYGYTF
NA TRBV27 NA CASSFWLAGGELFF
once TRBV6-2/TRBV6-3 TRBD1 CASSRRDRDTGELFF
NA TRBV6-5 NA CASSYLGATNYGYTF
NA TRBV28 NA CASSPQGNAIHEQYF
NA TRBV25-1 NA CASSGQLINSPLHF
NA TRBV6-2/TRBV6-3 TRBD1 CASSHGDRYGYTF
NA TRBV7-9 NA CASSLGQSTNEKLFF
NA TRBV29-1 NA CSVDGGSTEAFF
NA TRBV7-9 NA CASSFGGNTEAFF
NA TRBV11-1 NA CASSPLRAVTYEQYF
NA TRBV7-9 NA CASSLVGRQETQYF
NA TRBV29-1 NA CSGGSHSGNTIYF
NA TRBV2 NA CASSPTGNSNQPQHF
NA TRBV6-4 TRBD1 CASKEQGAQNSPLHF
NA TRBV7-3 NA CASSGGQNYGYTF
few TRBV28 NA CASSFTGRNQPQHF
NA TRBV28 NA CASSATDSSYEQYF
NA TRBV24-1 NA CATSERDSRGGYTF
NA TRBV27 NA CASSLYAGAGYTF
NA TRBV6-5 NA CASSLTGRDTEAFF
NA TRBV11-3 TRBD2 CASSSRTSASTDTQYF
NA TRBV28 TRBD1 CASSFTNPGQRYSGANVLTF
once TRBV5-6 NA CASRVAGGPSYNEQFF
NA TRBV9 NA CASSRQVPSSYNEQFF
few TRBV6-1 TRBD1 CASSDTGTGKVLDTEAFF
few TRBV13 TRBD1 CASSRQGNRGTEAFF
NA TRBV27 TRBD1 CATLSGGNPYEQYF
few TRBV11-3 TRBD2 CASSLNLAGSYEQYF
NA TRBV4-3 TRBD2 CASSQDSGSYNEQFF
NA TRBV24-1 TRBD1 CATSDSRQGMNTEAFF
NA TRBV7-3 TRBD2 CASSLASQRGGLDTGELFF
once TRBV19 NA CASSAFGSWTADYEQYF
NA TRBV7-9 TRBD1 CASSAGQGWYGYTF
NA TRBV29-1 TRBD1 CSVEGQGYPSYEQYF
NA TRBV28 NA CASSLVAGISNQPQHF
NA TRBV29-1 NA CSVLLRVLDTGELFF
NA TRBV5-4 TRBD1 CASSSTGESYNSPLHF
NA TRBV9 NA CASSVDETEGLMTEAFF
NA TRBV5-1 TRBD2 CASSSLAGAADTQYF
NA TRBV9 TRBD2 CASSTSGKTDTQYF
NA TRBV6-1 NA CASSEIRRAGNQPQHF
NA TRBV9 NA CASSPRHGGVTEAFF
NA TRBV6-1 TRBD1 CASSAGTVNSGNTIYF
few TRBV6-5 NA CASSYRGAPAEAFF
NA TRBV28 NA CATEAGNEKLFF
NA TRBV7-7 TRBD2 CASSLMHLAGAETQYF